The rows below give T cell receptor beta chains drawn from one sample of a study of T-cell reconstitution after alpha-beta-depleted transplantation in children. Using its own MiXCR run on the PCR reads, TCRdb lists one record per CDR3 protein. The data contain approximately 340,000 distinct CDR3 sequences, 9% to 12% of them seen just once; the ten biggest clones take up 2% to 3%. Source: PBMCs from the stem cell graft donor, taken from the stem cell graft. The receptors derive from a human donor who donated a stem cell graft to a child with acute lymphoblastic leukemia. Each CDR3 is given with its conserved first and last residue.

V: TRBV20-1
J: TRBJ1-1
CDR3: CSARTGGAEAFF

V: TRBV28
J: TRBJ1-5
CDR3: CASSKGGTNQPQHF

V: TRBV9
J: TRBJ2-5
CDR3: CASSVGGRKETQYF

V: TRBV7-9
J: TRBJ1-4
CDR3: CASSFLSEKLFF

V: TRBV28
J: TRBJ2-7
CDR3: CASSLLPGSGPMEQYF

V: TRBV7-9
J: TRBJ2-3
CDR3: CASSLVEAGADTQYF

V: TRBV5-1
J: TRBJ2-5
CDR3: CASRDGASSETQYF

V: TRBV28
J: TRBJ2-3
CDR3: CASSLAGVGADTQYF

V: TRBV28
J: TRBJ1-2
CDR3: CASRDRFRYGYTF

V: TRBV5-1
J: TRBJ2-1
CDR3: CASSFGLYNEQFF

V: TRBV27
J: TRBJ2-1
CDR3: CASRGDRAKHLSSYNEQFF

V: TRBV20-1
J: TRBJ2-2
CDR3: CSASRANTGELFF

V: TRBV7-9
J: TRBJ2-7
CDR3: CASSSVGLARYEQYF

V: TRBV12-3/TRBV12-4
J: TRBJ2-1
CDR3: CASQEGYNEQFF

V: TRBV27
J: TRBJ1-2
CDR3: CASSLSGTVIGYTF

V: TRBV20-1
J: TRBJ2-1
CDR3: CSATGTSGPYNEQFF

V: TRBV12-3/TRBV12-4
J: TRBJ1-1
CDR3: CASSPGQGGGRTEAFF

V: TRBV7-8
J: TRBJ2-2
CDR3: CASSLALVAWFGELFF

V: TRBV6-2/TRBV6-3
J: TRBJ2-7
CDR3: CASSYPLAGSIDEQYF

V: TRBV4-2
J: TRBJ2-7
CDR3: CASSQVLRSGLSYEQYF

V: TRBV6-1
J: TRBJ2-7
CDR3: CASGATVTYEQYF

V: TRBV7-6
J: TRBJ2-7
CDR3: CASSTATGSYEQYF

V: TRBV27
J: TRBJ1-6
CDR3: CASSLAPGGASYSPLHF

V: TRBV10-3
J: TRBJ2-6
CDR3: CAISDRTAGANVLTF

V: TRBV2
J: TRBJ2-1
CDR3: CASSETGQSSYNEQFF

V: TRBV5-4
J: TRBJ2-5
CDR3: CASSRDSPLETQYF

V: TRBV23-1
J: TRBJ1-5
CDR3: CASSQSDPRGHSNQPQHF

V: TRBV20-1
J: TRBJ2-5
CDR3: CSARERERWRQAKGLETQYF

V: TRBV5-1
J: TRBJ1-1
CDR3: CASSLALRPGGTEAFF

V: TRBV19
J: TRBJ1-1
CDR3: CASIRTGEAFF

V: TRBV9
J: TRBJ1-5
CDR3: CASSVVNRGQDRSNQPQHF

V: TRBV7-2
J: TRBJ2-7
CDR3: CASSPTLAGAPEQYF

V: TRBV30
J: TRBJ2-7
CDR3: CAWSLAGSGEQYF

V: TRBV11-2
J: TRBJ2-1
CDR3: CASSSSVGQGNEQFF

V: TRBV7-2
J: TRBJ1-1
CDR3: CASSRQSNTEAFF

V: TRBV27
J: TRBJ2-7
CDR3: CASSLSGRGVYEQYF

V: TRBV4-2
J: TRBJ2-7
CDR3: CASSQDLSSGRYEQYF

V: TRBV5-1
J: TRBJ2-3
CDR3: CASSLAATSTRTDTQYF

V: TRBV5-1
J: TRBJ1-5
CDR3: CASSLVGAQNQPQHF

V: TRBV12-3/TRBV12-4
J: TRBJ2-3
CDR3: CASSLDRGSTQYF

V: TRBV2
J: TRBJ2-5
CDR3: CASSDYAGETQYF

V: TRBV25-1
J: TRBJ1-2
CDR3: CASTGGYGYTF

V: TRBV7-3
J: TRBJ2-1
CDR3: CASSLRPLEVDEQFF

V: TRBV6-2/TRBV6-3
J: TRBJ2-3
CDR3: CASRLLGGSGNTDTQYF

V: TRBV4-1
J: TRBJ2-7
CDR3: CASSQKGLGSYEQYF

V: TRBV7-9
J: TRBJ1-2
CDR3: CASSLADGYTF

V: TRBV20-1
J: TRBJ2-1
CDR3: CSASMGAGLIAHNEQFF

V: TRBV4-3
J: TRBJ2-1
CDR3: CASSQDPGLALNEQFF

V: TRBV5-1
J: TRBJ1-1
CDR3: CASNRQQGGNTEAFF

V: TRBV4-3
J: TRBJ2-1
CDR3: CASSQDLESGSFNEQFF

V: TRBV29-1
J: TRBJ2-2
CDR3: CSVGDESNTGELFF

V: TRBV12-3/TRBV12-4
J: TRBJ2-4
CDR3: CASSPQVRGSIQYF

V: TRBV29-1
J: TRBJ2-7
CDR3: CSVVRTGVHEQYF

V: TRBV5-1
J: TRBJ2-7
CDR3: CASSLGPSNEQYF

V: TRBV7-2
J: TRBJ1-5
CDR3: CASSPAGNWGQPQHF

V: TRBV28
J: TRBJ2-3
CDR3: CASRGTSGSSDTQYF

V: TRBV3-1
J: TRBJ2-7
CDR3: CATSQGCAFHTEQYF

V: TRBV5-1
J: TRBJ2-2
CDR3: CASSTSGTNTGELFF

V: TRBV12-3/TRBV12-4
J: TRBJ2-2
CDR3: CASSSSWHSTGELFF